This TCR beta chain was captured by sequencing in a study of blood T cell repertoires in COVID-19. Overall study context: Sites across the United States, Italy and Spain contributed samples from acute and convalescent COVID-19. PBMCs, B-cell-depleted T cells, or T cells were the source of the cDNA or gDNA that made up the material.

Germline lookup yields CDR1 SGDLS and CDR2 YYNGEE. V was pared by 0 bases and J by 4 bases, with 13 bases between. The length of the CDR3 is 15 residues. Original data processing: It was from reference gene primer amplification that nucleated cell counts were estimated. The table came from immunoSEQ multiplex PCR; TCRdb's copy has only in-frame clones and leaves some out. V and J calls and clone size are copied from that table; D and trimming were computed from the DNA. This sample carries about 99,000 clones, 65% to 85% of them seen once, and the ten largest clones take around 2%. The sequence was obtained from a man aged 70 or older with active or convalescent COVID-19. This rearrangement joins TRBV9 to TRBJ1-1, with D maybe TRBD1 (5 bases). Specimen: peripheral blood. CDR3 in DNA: TGTGCCAGCAGCGTAGGCCCGACTGGGGCCACTGAAGCTTTCTTT. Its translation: CASSVGPTGATEAFF.